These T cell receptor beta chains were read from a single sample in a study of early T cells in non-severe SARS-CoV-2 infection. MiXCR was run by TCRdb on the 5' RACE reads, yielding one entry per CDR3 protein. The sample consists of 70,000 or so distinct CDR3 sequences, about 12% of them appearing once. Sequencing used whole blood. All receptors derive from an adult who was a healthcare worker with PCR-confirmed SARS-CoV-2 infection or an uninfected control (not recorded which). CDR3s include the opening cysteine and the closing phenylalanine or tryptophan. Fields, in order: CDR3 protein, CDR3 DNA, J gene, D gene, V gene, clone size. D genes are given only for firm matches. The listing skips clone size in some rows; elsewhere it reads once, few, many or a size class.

CDR3: CASNGQPSYNEQFF; DNA: TGCGCCAGCAACGGACAGCCTTCCTACAATGAGCAGTTCTTC; J: TRBJ2-1; D: NA; V: TRBV5-1; size: many
CDR3: CASSDLRRRVDYGYTF; DNA: TGTGCCAGCAGTGACCTTCGACGCCGAGTGGACTATGGCTACACCTTC; J: TRBJ1-2; D: NA; V: TRBV12-3/TRBV12-4; size: NA
CDR3: CASSPLTSRAGYF; DNA: TGTGCCAGCAGCCCGCTTACCTCGAGAGCGGGGTACTTC; J: TRBJ2-5; D: NA; V: TRBV7-2; size: many
CDR3: CASSRGTDNSPLHF; DNA: TGTGCCAGCAGCCGCGGGACAGATAATTCACCCCTCCACTTT; J: TRBJ1-6; D: TRBD1; V: TRBV7-8; size: NA
CDR3: CASSLARLEASQPQHF; DNA: TGTGCCAGCAGCTTAGCGCGCCTAGAGGCAAGCCAGCCCCAGCATTTT; J: TRBJ1-5; D: NA; V: TRBV7-8; size: NA
CDR3: CASSILAGYQETQYF; DNA: TGTGCCAGCAGCATACTAGCGGGGTACCAAGAGACCCAGTACTTC; J: TRBJ2-5; D: TRBD2; V: TRBV28; size: many
CDR3: CASRTDRFNYGYTF; DNA: TGTGCCAGCAGGACAGACCGTTTTAACTATGGCTACACCTTC; J: TRBJ1-2; D: NA; V: TRBV5-5; size: many
CDR3: CASSQGPPGAVYEQYF; DNA: TGCGCCAGCAGCCAAGGCCCCCCCGGGGCGGTCTACGAGCAGTACTTC; J: TRBJ2-7; D: NA; V: TRBV4-3; size: many
CDR3: CSVDRTEAFF; DNA: TGCAGCGTTGACCGGACTGAAGCTTTCTTT; J: TRBJ1-1; D: NA; V: TRBV29-1; size: many
CDR3: CSAAHTEAFF; DNA: TGCAGCGCTGCTCACACTGAAGCTTTCTTT; J: TRBJ1-1; D: NA; V: TRBV29-1; size: many
CDR3: CSVGQGSETQYF; DNA: TGCAGCGTGGGACAGGGTTCAGAGACCCAGTACTTC; J: TRBJ2-5; D: TRBD1; V: TRBV29-1; size: many
CDR3: CASSLAGVQETQYF; DNA: TGTGCCAGCAGCTTAGCGGGGGTCCAAGAGACCCAGTACTTC; J: TRBJ2-5; D: TRBD2; V: TRBV5-5; size: many
CDR3: CATSGRGADEQYF; DNA: TGTGCCACCTCAGGTAGGGGCGCGGACGAGCAGTACTTC; J: TRBJ2-7; D: NA; V: TRBV28; size: NA
CDR3: CSVRSPGGSTLEQYF; DNA: TGCAGTGTTAGATCCCCTGGCGGATCCACGCTCGAGCAGTACTTC; J: TRBJ2-7; D: NA; V: TRBV20-1; size: NA
CDR3: CSAGLYTEAFF; DNA: TGCAGTGCCGGGTTGTATACTGAAGCTTTCTTT; J: TRBJ1-1; D: NA; V: TRBV20-1; size: many
CDR3: CASSLAPSGELFF; DNA: TGTGCCAGCAGTTTAGCCCCTTCAGGGGAGCTGTTTTTT; J: TRBJ2-2; D: NA; V: TRBV28; size: many
CDR3: CASSYTTGKDSYEQYF; DNA: TGTGCCAGCAGTTACACGACAGGGAAGGACTCCTACGAGCAGTACTTC; J: TRBJ2-7; D: TRBD1; V: TRBV11-2; size: many
CDR3: CASSLATGPNYGYTF; DNA: TGTGCCAGCAGCTTAGCGACAGGGCCTAACTATGGCTACACCTTC; J: TRBJ1-2; D: TRBD1; V: TRBV7-9; size: few
CDR3: CAISIDRNTEAFF; DNA: TGTGCCATCAGCATTGACAGAAACACTGAAGCTTTCTTT; J: TRBJ1-1; D: NA; V: TRBV10-3; size: many
CDR3: CSVHRQGTKNIQYF; DNA: TGCAGCGTTCATCGACAGGGAACCAAAAACATTCAGTACTTC; J: TRBJ2-4; D: TRBD1; V: TRBV29-1; size: many
CDR3: CASSLAGVLAGELFF; DNA: TGTGCCAGTTCCCTAGCGGGAGTCCTTGCCGGGGAGCTGTTTTTT; J: TRBJ2-2; D: TRBD2; V: TRBV28; size: many
CDR3: CASSPTGTPNEKLFF; DNA: TGTGCCAGCAGTCCTACAGGGACTCCTAATGAAAAACTGTTTTTT; J: TRBJ1-4; D: NA; V: TRBV6-6; size: many
CDR3: CASSLEVARGHSPLHF; DNA: TGTGCCAGCAGCTTAGAGGTCGCCAGGGGACATTCACCCCTCCACTTT; J: TRBJ1-6; D: NA; V: TRBV7-2; size: few
CDR3: CASRIRDLNEKLFF; DNA: TGTGCCAGTAGGATCCGGGACCTTAATGAAAAACTGTTTTTT; J: TRBJ1-4; D: NA; V: TRBV19; size: many
CDR3: CASSLNSFSPLHF; DNA: TGTGCCAGCAGCCTAAACAGCTTTTCACCCCTCCACTTT; J: TRBJ1-6; D: NA; V: TRBV12-3/TRBV12-4; size: many
CDR3: CASSLLETAVDGANVLTF; DNA: TGCGCCAGCAGCTTGCTCGAGACAGCCGTGGATGGGGCCAACGTCCTGACTTTC; J: TRBJ2-6; D: NA; V: TRBV5-1; size: few
CDR3: CSVSSQTGGGGYTF; DNA: TGCAGCGTTTCATCCCAGACAGGGGGCGGCGGCTACACCTTC; J: TRBJ1-2; D: TRBD1; V: TRBV29-1; size: few
CDR3: CASSSGQGRGETQYF; DNA: TGTGCCAGCAGTTCAGGACAGGGAAGGGGAGAGACCCAGTACTTC; J: TRBJ2-5; D: TRBD1; V: TRBV28; size: NA
CDR3: CASSQAGVNTEAFF; DNA: TGTGCCAGCAGCCAAGCAGGTGTGAACACTGAAGCTTTCTTT; J: TRBJ1-1; D: NA; V: TRBV3-1; size: many
CDR3: CASSQVPGTGRGEQYF; DNA: TGTGCCAGCAGCCAGGTCCCCGGGACAGGGCGGGGCGAGCAGTACTTC; J: TRBJ2-7; D: TRBD1; V: TRBV4-2; size: many
CDR3: CASSPTRRIAPDTQYF; DNA: TGTGCCAGCAGCCCAACTCGGCGGATAGCCCCAGATACGCAGTATTTT; J: TRBJ2-3; D: NA; V: TRBV6-2/TRBV6-3; size: many
CDR3: CASSGQGATNEKLFF; DNA: TGTGCCAGCAGCGGACAGGGGGCAACTAATGAAAAACTGTTTTTT; J: TRBJ1-4; D: TRBD1; V: TRBV2; size: many
CDR3: CASTRRTGSRSEQFF; DNA: TGTGCCAGCACCAGAAGGACAGGGTCAAGGAGTGAGCAGTTCTTC; J: TRBJ2-1; D: TRBD1; V: TRBV11-2; size: many
CDR3: CASSPGLPRQFF; DNA: TGTGCCAGCAGTCCCGGCCTTCCGAGGCAGTTCTTC; J: TRBJ2-1; D: NA; V: TRBV27; size: NA
CDR3: CASSLLGGHGNTIYF; DNA: TGTGCCAGCAGCTTATTGGGGGGGCACGGAAACACCATATATTTT; J: TRBJ1-3; D: NA; V: TRBV7-9; size: many
CDR3: CASSVDIRSYNEQFF; DNA: TGTGCCAGCAGCGTAGATATTCGCTCCTACAATGAGCAGTTCTTC; J: TRBJ2-1; D: NA; V: TRBV9; size: many
CDR3: CSAEVAGDTSYEQYF; DNA: TGCAGTGCTGAAGTAGCGGGGGACACCTCCTACGAGCAGTACTTC; J: TRBJ2-7; D: TRBD2; V: TRBV20-1; size: many
CDR3: CSARDTGRNTEAFF; DNA: TGCAGTGCTAGAGATACCGGTCGGAACACTGAAGCTTTCTTT; J: TRBJ1-1; D: NA; V: TRBV20-1; size: once
CDR3: CSASHRTGTTDTQYF; DNA: TGCAGTGCTAGTCACCGGACAGGGACCACAGATACGCAGTATTTT; J: TRBJ2-3; D: TRBD1; V: TRBV20-1; size: many
CDR3: CASSHGRADTQYF; DNA: TGTGCCAGTAGTCATGGACGAGCAGATACGCAGTATTTT; J: TRBJ2-3; D: NA; V: TRBV19; size: many
CDR3: CASRLRTSGSYEQYF; DNA: TGTGCCAGCAGGCTCAGGACTAGCGGGAGCTACGAGCAGTACTTC; J: TRBJ2-7; D: TRBD2; V: TRBV6-5; size: NA
CDR3: CSAGRRGARTDTQYF; DNA: TGCAGCGCCGGACGTCGGGGGGCGCGGACAGATACGCAGTATTTT; J: TRBJ2-3; D: NA; V: TRBV29-1; size: few
CDR3: CSSPAGYRAGGPSDTQYF; DNA: TGCAGCTCTCCCGCCGGATATAGAGCGGGGGGGCCTTCAGATACGCAGTATTTT; J: TRBJ2-3; D: TRBD2; V: TRBV20-1; size: NA